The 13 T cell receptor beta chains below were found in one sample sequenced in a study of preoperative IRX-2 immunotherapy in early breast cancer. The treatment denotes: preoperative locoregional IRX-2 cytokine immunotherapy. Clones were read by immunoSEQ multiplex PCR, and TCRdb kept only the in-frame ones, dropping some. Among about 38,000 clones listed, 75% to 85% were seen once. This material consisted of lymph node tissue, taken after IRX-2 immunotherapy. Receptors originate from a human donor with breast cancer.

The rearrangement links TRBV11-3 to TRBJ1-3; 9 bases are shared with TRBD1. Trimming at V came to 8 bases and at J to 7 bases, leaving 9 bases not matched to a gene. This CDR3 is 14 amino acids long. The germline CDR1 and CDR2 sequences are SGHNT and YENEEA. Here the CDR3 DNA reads TGTGCCAGCGGACGGACAGGGGTTTGGAACACCATATATTTT. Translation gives CASGRTGVWNTIYF.

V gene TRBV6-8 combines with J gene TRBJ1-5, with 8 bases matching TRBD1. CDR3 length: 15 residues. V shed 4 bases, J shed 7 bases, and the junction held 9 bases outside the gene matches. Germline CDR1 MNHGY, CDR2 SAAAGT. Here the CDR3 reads CASSFDRGGSQPQHF. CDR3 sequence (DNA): TGTGCCAGCAGTTTCGACAGGGGAGGAAGCCAGCCCCAGCATTTT.

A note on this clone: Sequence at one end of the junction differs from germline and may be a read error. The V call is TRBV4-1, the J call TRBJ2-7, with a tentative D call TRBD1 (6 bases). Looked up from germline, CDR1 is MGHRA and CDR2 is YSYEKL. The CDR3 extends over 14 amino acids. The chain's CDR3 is CTSKMDRSLCEQYF. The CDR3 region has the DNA TGCACCAGCAAGATGGACAGATCTTTGTGCGAGCAGTACTTC.

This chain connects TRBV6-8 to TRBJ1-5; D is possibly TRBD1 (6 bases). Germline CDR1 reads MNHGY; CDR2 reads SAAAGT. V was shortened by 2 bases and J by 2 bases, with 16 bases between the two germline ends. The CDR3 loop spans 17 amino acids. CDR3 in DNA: TGTGCCAGCAGTTACCCCGAGTCGGGGGGCGGCAATCAGCCCCAGCATTTT. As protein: CASSYPESGGGNQPQHF.

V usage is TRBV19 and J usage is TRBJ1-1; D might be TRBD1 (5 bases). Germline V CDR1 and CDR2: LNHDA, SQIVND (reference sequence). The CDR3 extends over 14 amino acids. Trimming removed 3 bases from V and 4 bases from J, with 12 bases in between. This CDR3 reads CASSIRDFGTEAFF. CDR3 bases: TGTGCCAGTAGTATCAGGGACTTCGGCACTGAAGCTTTCTTT.

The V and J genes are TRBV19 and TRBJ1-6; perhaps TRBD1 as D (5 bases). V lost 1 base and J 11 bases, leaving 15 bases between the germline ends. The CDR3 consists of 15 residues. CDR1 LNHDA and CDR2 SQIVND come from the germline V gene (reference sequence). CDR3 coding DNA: TGTGCCAGTAGTATAGGTCCGGCAGGGCCAACACCCCTCCACTTT. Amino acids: CASSIGPAGPTPLHF.

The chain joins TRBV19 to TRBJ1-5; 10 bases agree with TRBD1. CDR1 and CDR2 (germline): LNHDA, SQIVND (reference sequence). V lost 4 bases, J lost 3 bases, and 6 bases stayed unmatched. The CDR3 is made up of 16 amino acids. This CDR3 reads CASSREDRGYNQPQHF. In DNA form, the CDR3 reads TGTGCCAGTAGTAGGGAGGACAGGGGGTACAATCAGCCCCAGCATTTT.

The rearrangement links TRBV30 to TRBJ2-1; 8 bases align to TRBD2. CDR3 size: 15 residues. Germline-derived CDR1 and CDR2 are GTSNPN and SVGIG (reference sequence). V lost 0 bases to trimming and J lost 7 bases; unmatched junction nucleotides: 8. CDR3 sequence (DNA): TGTGCCTGGAGTGTGGGTAGCGGGGTTGGTAATGAGCAGTTCTTC. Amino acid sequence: CAWSVGSGVGNEQFF.

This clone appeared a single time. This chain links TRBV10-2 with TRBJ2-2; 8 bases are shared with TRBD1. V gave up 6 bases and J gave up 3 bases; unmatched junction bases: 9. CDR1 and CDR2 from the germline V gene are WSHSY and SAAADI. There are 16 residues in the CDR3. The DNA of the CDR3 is TGCGCCAGCAGACTTGGCCAGGGGGCGGACACCGGGGAGCTGTTTTTT. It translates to CASRLGQGADTGELFF.

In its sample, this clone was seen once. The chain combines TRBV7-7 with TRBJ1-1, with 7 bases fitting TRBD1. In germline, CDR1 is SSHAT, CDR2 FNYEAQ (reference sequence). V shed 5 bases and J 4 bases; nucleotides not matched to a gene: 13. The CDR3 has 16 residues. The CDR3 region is CASSLGTAWEGTEAFF. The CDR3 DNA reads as TGTGCCAGCAGCCTGGGGACAGCCTGGGAAGGCACTGAAGCTTTCTTT. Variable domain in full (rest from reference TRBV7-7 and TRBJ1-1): GAGVSQSPRYKVTKRGQDVTLRCDPISSHATLYWYQQALGQGPEFLTYFNYEAQPDKSGLPSDRFSAERPEGSISTLTIQRTEQRDSAMYRCASSLGTAWEGTEAFFGQGTRLTVV.

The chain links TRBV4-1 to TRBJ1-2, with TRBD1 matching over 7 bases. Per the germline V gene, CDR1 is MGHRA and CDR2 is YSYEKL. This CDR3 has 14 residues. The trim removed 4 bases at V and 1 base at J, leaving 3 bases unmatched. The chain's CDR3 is CASSRGDSNYGYTF. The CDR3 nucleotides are TGCGCCAGCAGCCGTGGGGACAGTAACTATGGCTACACCTTC.

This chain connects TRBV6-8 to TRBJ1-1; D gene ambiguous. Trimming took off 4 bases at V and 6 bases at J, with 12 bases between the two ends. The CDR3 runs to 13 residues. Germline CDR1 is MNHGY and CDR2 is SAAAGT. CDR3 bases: TGTGCCAGCAGTTTGGAAAGGATCTCTGAAGCTTTCTTT. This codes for CASSLERISEAFF.

CDR3 in DNA: TGTGCCATCAGTGAGGGAGACCTCTACGAGCAGTACTTC. This gives the protein CAISEGDLYEQYF. This sequence joins TRBV10-3 and TRBJ2-7; D is ambiguous. Trimming took 2 bases from V and 3 from J, leaving 8 bases between them. The V gene's germline CDR1 is ENHRY and CDR2 SYGVKD. The CDR3 length is 13 residues.